This TCR beta chain was captured in a study of identical twins. General study findings and limits: Findings depended on cross-sectional statistics rather than tracking the same donors.

The CDR3 loop spans 15 amino acids. V lost 0 bases, J lost 7 bases, and 12 bases lay in between. The germline gives CDR1 ENHRY, CDR2 SYGVKD. TCRdb re-called the 5' RACE reads through MiXCR, storing one row per CDR3 protein. The data hold approximately 1.8 million distinct CDR3 sequences, with about 30% observed a single time. In its sample, this clonotype was seen a few times. Its antigen is not known. The TCR sequence derives from a newborn girl in good health. V gene TRBV10-3 combines with J gene TRBJ1-4; D gene uncertain. The sequenced sample was cord blood. The CDR3 region has the DNA TGTGCCATCAGTGAGTCGGCGGCCGGAACTGAAAAACTGTTTTTT. Its protein product is CAISESAAGTEKLFF.